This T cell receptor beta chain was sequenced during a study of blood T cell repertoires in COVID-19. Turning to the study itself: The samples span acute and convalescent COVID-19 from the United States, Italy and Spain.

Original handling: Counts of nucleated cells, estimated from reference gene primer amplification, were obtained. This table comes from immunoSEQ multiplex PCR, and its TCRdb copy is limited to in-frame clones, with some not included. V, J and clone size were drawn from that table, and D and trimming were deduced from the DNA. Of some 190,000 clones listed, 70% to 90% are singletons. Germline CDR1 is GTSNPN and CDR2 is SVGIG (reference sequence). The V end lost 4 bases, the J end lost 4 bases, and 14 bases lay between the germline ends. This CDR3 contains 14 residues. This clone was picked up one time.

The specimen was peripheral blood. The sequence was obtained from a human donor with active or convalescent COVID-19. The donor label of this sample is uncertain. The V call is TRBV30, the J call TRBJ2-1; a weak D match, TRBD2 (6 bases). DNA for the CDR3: TGTGCCTGGACTCCGGGCGGGATTTACAATGAGCAGTTCTTC. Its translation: CAWTPGGIYNEQFF.